This paragraph reports one T cell receptor (beta chain). This entry is derived from a study of OX40 agonist ivuxolimab in advanced cancers. Profiling relied on immunoSEQ multiplex PCR, and the TCRdb table lists in-frame clones only, not all of them. Of 50,000 to 65,000 clones detected, roughly nine tenths appear once; the ten largest clones hold less than 0.8%. This CDR3 has 17 amino acids. CDR1 and CDR2 (germline): KGHSH, LQKENI. V was pared by 5 bases and J by 3 bases, with 12 bases of the junction left unmatched. The specimen was CD4+ or CD8+ T cells sorted from blood, collected in a trial of the OX40 agonist ivuxolimab. The V and J genes are TRBV18 and TRBJ2-3; 9 nucleotides match TRBD2. This TCR was sampled from an adult with an advanced solid tumor such as melanoma, head and neck, liver or kidney cancer. The CDR3 sequence is CASSLSASAGGTDTQYF. CDR3 nucleotide sequence: TGTGCCAGCTCATTGTCCGCGTCGGCGGGAGGGACAGATACGCAGTATTTT.